The T cell receptor beta chain described here comes from a study of blood T cell repertoires in COVID-19. At the level of the study: In each case, the material was cDNA or gDNA derived from T cells, B-cell-depleted T cells, or PBMCs.

Method: immunoSEQ multiplex PCR; TCRdb's copy keeps in-frame clones and lacks some. This sample has under 250,000 clones, with 80% to 90% found just once. The sample comprised peripheral blood. This TCR derives from a man aged 60-69 years with acute or convalescent COVID-19.

CDR3 in amino acids: CASSFGRWAEQYF. The CDR3 bases are TGTGCCAGCAGTTTCGGCAGATGGGCCGAGCAGTACTTC. This chain joins TRBV27 and TRBJ2-7; D is unclear. The CDR3 has 13 amino acids. Germline V lookup: CDR1 MNHEY, CDR2 SMNVEV (reference sequence). V gave up 3 bases and J gave up 6 bases, with 12 bases separating them.